Shown below are 6 T cell receptor beta chains from a single sample sequenced in a study of naive and memory T cell subsets. Amplification of ligated cDNA took four PCR rounds with SP2 and nested alpha and beta constant primers. TCRdb analysed the UMI-ligation and nested PCR reads with MiXCR anew, one entry per CDR3 protein. The sample lists roughly 36,000 distinct CDR3 sequences, 9.5% to 12% seen once, with around 4.2% in the top ten. Treatment: skin biopsy from PPD injection site in Mantoux-positive individual. The library had UMIs added by 3' ligation of an oligonucleotide to TCR cDNA. The sample was skin, taken from a tuberculin skin test site. Every receptor here comes from an adult in good health.

This clonotype was found many times. The V and J genes are TRBV5-6 and TRBJ1-1; D ambiguous. This CDR3 has 16 amino acids. Trimming shortened V by 1 base and J by 1 base, and 14 bases separated the two germline ends. CDR1 SGHDT and CDR2 YYEEEE come from the germline V gene. This chain's CDR3 is CASSLRISAPNTEAFF. The CDR3 DNA is TGTGCCAGCAGCTTGAGGATATCAGCGCCGAACACTGAAGCTTTCTTT.

CDR3 nucleotides: TGTGCCAGCAGCGTAGATCCGAACACCGGGGAGCTGTTTTTT. Amino acids: CASSVDPNTGELFF. The chain has TRBV9 and TRBJ2-2; no reliable D call. Germline lookup yields CDR1 SGDLS and CDR2 YYNGEE. The CDR3 is 14 residues long. V lost 0 bases and J 0 bases, leaving 3 bases between the germline ends.

The J gene is TRBJ1-3, the V gene TRBV13; D unresolved. The CDR3 consists of 15 residues. Germline values: CDR1 PRHDT, CDR2 FYEKMQ (reference sequence). V was pared by 0 bases and J by 0 bases, with 6 bases between. Here the CDR3 reads CASSLGPVSGNTIYF. The CDR3, as DNA: TGTGCCAGCAGCTTAGGTCCGGTCTCTGGAAACACCATATATTTT.

The J gene is TRBJ2-6, the V gene TRBV6-5; perhaps TRBD1 as D (6 bases). The CDR3 totals 17 residues. Per the germline V gene, CDR1 is MNHEY and CDR2 is SVGAGI. Trimming took 0 bases from V and 0 from J, leaving 9 bases between them. CDR3 sequence reads: CASSYSDSNSGANVLTF. The CDR3 bases are TGTGCCAGCAGTTACTCGGACAGTAACTCTGGGGCCAACGTCCTGACTTTC.

This clonotype was seen many times. The rearrangement joins TRBV20-1 to TRBJ1-6; a weak D match, TRBD1 (5 bases). V was trimmed by 3 bases and J by 5 bases, leaving 14 bases between them. Germline CDR1 and CDR2: DFQATT and SNEGSKA (reference sequence). This CDR3 has 15 residues. The CDR3 nucleotides read TGCAGTGCTAGGACAGTCCTGGGGCATAATTCACCCCTCCACTTT. This sequence encodes CSARTVLGHNSPLHF.

There are many counts of this clonotype. This chain joins TRBV27 and TRBJ1-3; no clear D. The CDR3 is 15 amino acids. V was pared by 4 bases and J by 0 bases, with 10 bases between. From germline, CDR1 is MNHEY and CDR2 SMNVEV (reference sequence). CDR3 region: CASSSGLTSGNTIYF. CDR3 nucleotides: TGTGCCAGCAGTTCAGGACTGACCTCTGGAAACACCATATATTTT.